The source of this TCR beta chain is a study of blood T cell repertoires in COVID-19. Whole-study context: Sites in the United States, Italy and Spain provided acute and convalescent COVID-19 samples. T cells, B-cell-depleted T cells, or PBMCs supplied cDNA or gDNA.

The CDR3 runs 14 residues. Trimming cost V 2 bases and J 5 bases; bases outside gene matches: 5. CDR1 is SGHNT, CDR2 YYREEE, per germline (reference sequence). Data came from immunoSEQ multiplex PCR; TCRdb stores just in-frame clones and leaves some out. The sample contains around 450,000 clones, roughly 88% of which appear only once. Cohort placement rested on clinical history that participants reported themselves. What was sequenced was PBMCs or T cells enriched from blood (not recorded which). The chain uses TRBV5-4 and TRBJ2-7, with TRBD2 identical over 9 bases. This clonotype was obtained from a man aged 18 to 30 who had recovered from COVID-19. The CDR3 reads CASSLPAGGDEQYF. CDR3 in DNA: TGTGCCAGCAGCTTACCAGCGGGAGGTGACGAGCAGTACTTC.